The T cell receptor beta chain under discussion was sequenced for a study of T cells in Graves' hyperthyroidism and ophthalmopathy. With V trimmed by 4 bases and J by 0 bases, 11 bases remained unmatched. This CDR3 contains 18 residues. Germline CDR1 reads LGHNA; CDR2 reads YNFKEQ. Amplification of TCR beta CDR3 regions was performed using RNA transcripts as template. TCR CDR3 regions were first amplified by RT-PCR with HTBI primers. A single record per CDR3 protein comes from TCRdb applying MiXCR to the multiplex PCR reads. This sample has approximately 530,000 distinct CDR3 sequences, with around 17% found just once. Those with hyperthyroidism were 18 to 65 years old, newly diagnosed, and ill for under 2 months. Uncontrolled infection, other autoimmune disease, pregnancy or lactation disqualified patients from enrolment. Diagnostic assessment was based on clinical symptoms, serum thyroxine and TRAb, thyroid ultrasound and orbital computed tomography. It was 8.5 to 10 ml of fresh peripheral blood that supplied the PBMCs.

This clonotype was seen ten or more times. The chain combines TRBV4-2 with TRBJ1-5; 8 bases line up with TRBD1. This sequence was found in a young woman with Graves' hyperthyroidism. Material for sequencing was blood. CDR3 sequence: CASSPLSGQGDSNQPQHF. In DNA form, the CDR3 reads TGTGCCAGCAGCCCGTTGAGCGGACAGGGCGATAGCAATCAGCCCCAGCATTTT.